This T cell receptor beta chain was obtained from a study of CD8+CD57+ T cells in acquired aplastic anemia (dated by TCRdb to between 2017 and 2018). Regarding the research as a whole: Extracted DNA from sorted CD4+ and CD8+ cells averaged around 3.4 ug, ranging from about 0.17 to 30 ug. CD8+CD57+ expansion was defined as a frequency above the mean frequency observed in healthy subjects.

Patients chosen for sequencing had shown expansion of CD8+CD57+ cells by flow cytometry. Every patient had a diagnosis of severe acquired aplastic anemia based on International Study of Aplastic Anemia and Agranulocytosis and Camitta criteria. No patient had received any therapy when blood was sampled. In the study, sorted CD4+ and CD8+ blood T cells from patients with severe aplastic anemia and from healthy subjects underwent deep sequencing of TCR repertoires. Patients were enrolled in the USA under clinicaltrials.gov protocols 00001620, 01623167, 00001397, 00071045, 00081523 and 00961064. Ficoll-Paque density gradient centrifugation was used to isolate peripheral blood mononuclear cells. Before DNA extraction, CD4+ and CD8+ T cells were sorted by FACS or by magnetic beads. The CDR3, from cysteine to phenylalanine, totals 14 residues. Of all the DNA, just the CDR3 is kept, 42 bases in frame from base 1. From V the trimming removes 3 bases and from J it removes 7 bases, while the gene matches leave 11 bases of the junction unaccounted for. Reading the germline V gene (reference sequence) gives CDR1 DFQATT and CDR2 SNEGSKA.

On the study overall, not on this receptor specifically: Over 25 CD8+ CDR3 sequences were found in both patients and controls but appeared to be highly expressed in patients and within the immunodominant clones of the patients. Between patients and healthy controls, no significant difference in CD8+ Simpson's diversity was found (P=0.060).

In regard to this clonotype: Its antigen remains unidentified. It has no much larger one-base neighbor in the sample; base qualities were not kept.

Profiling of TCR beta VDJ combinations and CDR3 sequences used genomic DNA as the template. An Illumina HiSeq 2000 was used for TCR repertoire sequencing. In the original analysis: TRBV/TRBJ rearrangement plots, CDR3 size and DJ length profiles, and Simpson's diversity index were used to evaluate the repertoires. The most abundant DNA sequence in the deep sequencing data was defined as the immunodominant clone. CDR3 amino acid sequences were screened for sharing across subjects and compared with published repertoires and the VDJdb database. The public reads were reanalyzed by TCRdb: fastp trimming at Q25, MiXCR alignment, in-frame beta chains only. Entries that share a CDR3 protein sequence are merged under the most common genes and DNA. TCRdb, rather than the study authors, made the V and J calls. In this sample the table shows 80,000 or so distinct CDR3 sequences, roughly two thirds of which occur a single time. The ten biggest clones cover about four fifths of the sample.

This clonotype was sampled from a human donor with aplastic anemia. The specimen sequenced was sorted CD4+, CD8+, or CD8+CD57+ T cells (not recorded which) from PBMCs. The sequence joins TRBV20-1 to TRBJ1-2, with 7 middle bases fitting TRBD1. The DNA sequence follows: TGCAGTGCTAGGGGTCAGGGGGTCGACTTTGGCTACACCTTC. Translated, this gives CSARGQGVDFGYTF.